The 4 T cell receptor beta chains listed next were all sequenced from one sample in a study of CD8+ T cells in alopecia areata. Isolated RNA was reverse transcribed into cDNA used as the sequencing template. Measured with immunoSEQ multiplex PCR; TCRdb has only the in-frame clones, and not every one. The sample contains 110,000 to 150,000 clones, around 82% of which appear only once. Indicated treatment: oral pan-JAK inhibitor, 5-10 mg twice daily. The sequenced sample was CD8+ T cells sorted from blood, obtained at week 4, from a patient treated with tofacitinib. The receptors were gathered from a human donor with alopecia areata.

The chain recombines TRBV2 with TRBJ2-3, with D perhaps TRBD1 (5 bases). The CDR3 spans 14 residues. Germline assignment: CDR1 SNHLY and CDR2 FYNNEI. V gave up 5 bases and J gave up 2 bases, with 11 bases separating them. CDR3 amino acids: CASSQGDYTDTQYF. CDR3 in DNA: TGTGCCAGCAGTCAAGGGGATTACACAGATACGCAGTATTTT.

The chain employs TRBV5-1 and TRBJ1-4, with 10 positions matching TRBD1. Germline CDR1 SGHRS, CDR2 YFSETQ. V was clipped by 4 bases and J by 8 bases; unmatched bases: 8. The CDR3 loop spans 15 amino acids. CDR3 sequence (DNA): TGCGCCAGCAGCAACCCCGGGACAGGGGAGGAAAAACTGTTTTTT. Its translation: CASSNPGTGEEKLFF.

This chain uses TRBV2 with TRBJ2-3; 7 bases agree with TRBD2. This CDR3 is 15 amino acids long. The V gene's germline CDR1 is SNHLY and CDR2 FYNNEI. Trimming cost V 6 bases and J 0 bases; bases outside gene matches: 6. Here the CDR3 DNA reads TGTGCCAGCAGCCCGGGACTAATAAGCACAGATACGCAGTATTTT. It specifies CASSPGLISTDTQYF.

The gene calls are TRBV7-9 and TRBJ2-5, with D perhaps matching TRBD1 (5 bases). CDR3 length equals 13 residues. The germline V and J ends were trimmed by 1 base and 3 bases, with 6 bases remaining between them. Germline V lookup: CDR1 SEHNR, CDR2 FQNEAQ (reference sequence). The CDR3 here is CASSLVGEETQYF. In DNA, the CDR3 is TGTGCCAGCAGCTTAGTAGGGGAAGAGACCCAGTACTTC.